This T cell receptor (beta chain) originates from a study of patients and donors after allogeneic stem cell transplantation. TCRdb re-called the RT-PCR reads through MiXCR, storing one row per CDR3 protein. The data contain tens of thousands of distinct CDR3 sequences, less than 5% of them singletons. This clonotype was counted only a few times. The V end lost 6 bases, the J end lost 3 bases, and 18 bases lay between the germline ends. The CDR3 consists of 15 residues. CDR1 is SGHTA and CDR2 is FQGTGA in the germline V gene. V usage is TRBV7-3 and J usage is TRBJ2-7; D possibly corresponds to TRBD1 (6 bases). The sequence came from a human donor who was either an allogeneic HSCT recipient or a stem cell or donor lymphocyte infusion donor (not recorded which). It is not recorded whose cells these are; they may come from a transplant donor. The specimen sequenced was blood, either unsorted or a sorted T cell fraction (not recorded which). The CDR3 bases are TGTGCCAGCAGGGGCGGACAGAGTGGGCGCTACGAGCAGTACTTC. Translating it yields CASRGGQSGRYEQYF.